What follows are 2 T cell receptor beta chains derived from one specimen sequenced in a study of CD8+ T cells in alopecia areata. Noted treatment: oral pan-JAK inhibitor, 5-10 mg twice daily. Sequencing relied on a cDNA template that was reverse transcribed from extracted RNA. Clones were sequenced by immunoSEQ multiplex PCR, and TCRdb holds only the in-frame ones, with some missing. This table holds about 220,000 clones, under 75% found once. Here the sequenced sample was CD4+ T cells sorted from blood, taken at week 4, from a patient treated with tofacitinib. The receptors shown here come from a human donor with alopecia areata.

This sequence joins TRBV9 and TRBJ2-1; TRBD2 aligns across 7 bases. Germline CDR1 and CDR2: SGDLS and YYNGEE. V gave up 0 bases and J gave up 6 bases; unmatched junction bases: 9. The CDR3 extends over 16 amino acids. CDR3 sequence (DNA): TGTGCCAGCAGCGTAGTGGAACTAGCGTGGATCAATGAGCAGTTCTTC. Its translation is CASSVVELAWINEQFF. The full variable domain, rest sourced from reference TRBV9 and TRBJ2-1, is DSGVTQTPKHLITATGQRVTLRCSPRSGDLSVYWYQQSLDQGLQFLIQYYNGEERAKGNILERFSAQQFPDLHSELNLSSLELGDSALYFCASSVVELAWINEQFFGPGTRLTVL.

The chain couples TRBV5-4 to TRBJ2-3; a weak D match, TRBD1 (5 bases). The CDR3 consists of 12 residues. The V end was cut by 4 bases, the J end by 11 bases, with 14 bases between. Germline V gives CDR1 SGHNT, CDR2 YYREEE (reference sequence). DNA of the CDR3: TGTGCCAGCAGCCGGGCCTTAGGGGTGCAGTATTTT. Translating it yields CASSRALGVQYF.